This T cell receptor beta chain is drawn from a study of blood T cells in healthy people across ages. Study-wide background: About one barcoded beta molecule per two T cells came from capture by template switching.

Broader study findings: Both naive CD4+ cell counts and diversity were greater in long-lived donors than in aged donors.

Healthy Caucasian individuals from Russia aged 6 to 90 served as donors. This clonotype has only a few counts. Its antigen is unknown. Germline V gene lookup returns CDR1 SGHRS and CDR2 YFSETQ. The CDR3 sequence is 14 residues long. With 0 bases removed from V and 4 bases from J, the gap between germline ends came to 10 bases. The use of a sample-barcoded 5' primer and a J-beta primer mix characterized a second PCR of 7 to 11 cycles. Each cDNA molecule received a tag from a template-switch adaptor that had 12 random nucleotides. TCRdb reanalysed the 5' RACE reads using MiXCR and keeps one entry per CDR3 protein. This table holds 600,000 or so distinct CDR3 sequences, 25% to 35% found once.

The rearrangement uses TRBV5-1 and TRBJ2-5; either TRBD1 or TRBD2 may fit D (5 bases each). This sequence originates from an elderly woman in good health. The sample was blood. CDR3 sequence reads: CASSLEGPGETQYF. The CDR3 DNA reads TGCGCCAGCAGCTTGGAGGGACCAGGAGAGACCCAGTACTTC.